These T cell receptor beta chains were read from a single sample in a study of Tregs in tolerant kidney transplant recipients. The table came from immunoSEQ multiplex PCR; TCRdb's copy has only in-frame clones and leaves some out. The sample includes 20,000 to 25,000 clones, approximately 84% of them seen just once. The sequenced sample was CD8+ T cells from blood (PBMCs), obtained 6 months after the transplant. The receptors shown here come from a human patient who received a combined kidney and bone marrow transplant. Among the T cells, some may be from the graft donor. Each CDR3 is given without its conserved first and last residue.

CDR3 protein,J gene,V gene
ASSLPRDTPSSGNTIY,TRBJ1-3,TRBV7-9
ASSQGALYGRTYEQY,-,TRBV5-5
ASSLNLGLAYNEQF,TRBJ2-1,TRBV7-3
ASSSSESYEQY,TRBJ2-7,TRBV5-1
SVVAVETSYEQY,TRBJ2-7,TRBV29-1
ASSPDRSSPSTDTQY,TRBJ2-3,TRBV19
ASRKGGYT,TRBJ1-2,TRBV5-7
ASTFPGQGNTGELF,TRBJ2-2,TRBV2
ASSPDRTYTEAF,TRBJ1-1,TRBV5-6
ASSDFGLAGGFTDTQY,TRBJ2-3,TRBV2
ASSVGGKGRGQY,TRBJ2-5,TRBV9
ASSLGYGFQDTQY,TRBJ2-3,TRBV27
ASSSGWNNEQF,TRBJ2-1,TRBV28
ASSGLAENTGELF,TRBJ2-2,TRBV19
ASSSRTDGYT,TRBJ1-2,TRBV4-2
ASSTRLAGSDTQY,TRBJ2-3,TRBV13
SVESEDRGDGYT,TRBJ1-2,TRBV29-1
ASSQLRGGHEQY,TRBJ2-7,TRBV4-3
ASSLEDEQY,TRBJ2-7,TRBV4-2
AWSVGVGAYEQY,TRBJ2-7,TRBV30
ASSLKVAAGYT,TRBJ1-2,TRBV7-8
ASSLGLSAYNEQF,TRBJ2-1,TRBV27
ASSQDWGVSGQPQH,TRBJ1-5,TRBV4-3
ASSLGAARLSSPLH,TRBJ1-6,TRBV5-4
ASSPTIYEQY,TRBJ2-7,TRBV6-5
ASQIGEEWDEQF,TRBJ2-1,TRBV28
ASSAVSTDTQY,TRBJ2-3,TRBV6-4
ASSFTSGSRDEQF,TRBJ2-1,TRBV27
ASSQALDIRYEQY,TRBJ2-7,TRBV4-1
ASSHGLAGDYNEQF,TRBJ2-1,TRBV16
ASSQEGLAGAYEQY,TRBJ2-7,TRBV4-2
ASSQDEEGAVEQF,TRBJ2-1,TRBV4-3
ASSLGLAGEVQY,TRBJ2-5,TRBV4-1
ASSFSQGLFYEQY,TRBJ2-7,TRBV7-8
ASTGGAHDKRYNEQF,TRBJ2-1,TRBV25-1
ASSLVLAGGQDTQY,TRBJ2-3,TRBV7-2
ASSEGTSGLFYEQY,TRBJ2-7,TRBV2
ASSSGLAGGWEQF,TRBJ2-1,TRBV5-6
ASSLSRGREETQY,TRBJ2-5,TRBV5-4
ASRALRVYNEQF,TRBJ2-1,TRBV28
ASSWFGKSYEQY,TRBJ2-7,TRBV5-8
ASSQEFPGLAYEQY,TRBJ2-7,TRBV4-1
ASSLLAGGNEQF,TRBJ2-1,TRBV7-3
ASSITGGGNEQF,TRBJ2-1,TRBV19
ASSPSSGGGTYEQY,TRBJ2-7,TRBV7-9
ASSTFSGQGAPHEQY,TRBJ2-7,TRBV11-2
ASSLGTGVAVTQY,TRBJ2-5,TRBV13
ASSERGEYNQPQH,TRBJ1-5,TRBV2
ASSRYRQGDNEQF,TRBJ2-1,TRBV27
ASSSYRDRGHYGYT,TRBJ1-2,TRBV13
ASSSGPGRGYT,TRBJ1-2,TRBV7-9
ASSDGLAGEVYNEQF,TRBJ2-1,TRBV10-2
ASSLGRQGTNYGYT,TRBJ1-2,TRBV13
ASSTRPTGVYGYT,TRBJ1-2,TRBV27
ASSGWGLSYNEQF,TRBJ2-1,TRBV9
ASSLRPIGQGEAF,TRBJ1-1,TRBV11-1
AWGQENSNQPQH,TRBJ1-5,TRBV30
ASSLKAGGPSSYEQY,TRBJ2-7,TRBV5-1
ASSIVVSNEQF,TRBJ2-1,TRBV19
ASRMNGGLRGGAF,TRBJ1-1,TRBV12-2